The 23 T cell receptor beta chains in this list originate from one sample, sequenced in a study of cytomegalovirus exposure and HLA in healthy donors. Amplification used 60 Vbeta primers and 13 Jbeta primers. Sequenced by immunoSEQ multiplex PCR; TCRdb stores in-frame clones only, minus some. The sample records 200,000 to 250,000 clones, about 72% being singletons. Sequencing was carried out using PBMCs. These TCRs come from a male donor in good health and CMV-seronegative.

The rearrangement links TRBV2 to TRBJ2-1, with TRBD1 as a possible D gene (5 bases). The CDR3 totals 12 residues. Looked up from germline, CDR1 is SNHLY and CDR2 is FYNNEI. The germline V and J ends were trimmed by 8 bases and 6 bases, with 11 bases remaining between them. CDR3 in DNA: TGTGCCAGCGGGGCGAGTCGCAATGAGCAGTTCTTC. It codes for CASGASRNEQFF.

The chain links TRBV18 to TRBJ2-7; 12 positions agree with TRBD2. The CDR3 extends over 16 amino acids. Germline V gene data show CDR1 as KGHSH and CDR2 as LQKENI. V dropped 1 base and J dropped 2; count of bases not matched to a gene: 3. Here the CDR3 reads CASSPRLAGAAYEQYF. CDR3 DNA: TGTGCCAGCTCACCACGACTAGCGGGAGCGGCCTACGAGCAGTACTTC.

J is TRBJ2-7 and V is TRBV5-5, with a weak D call TRBD2 (6 bases). This CDR3 has 15 residues. V was pared by 4 bases and J by 0 bases, with 14 bases between. Germline CDR1 SGHKS, CDR2 YYEKEE (reference sequence). CDR3 protein: CASSPLALSSYEQYF. CDR3 in DNA: TGTGCCAGCAGCCCGCTAGCGTTGAGCTCCTACGAGCAGTACTTC.

This clone was seen a few times. V usage is TRBV5-4 and J usage is TRBJ1-1; no clear D. The germline V and J ends were trimmed by 0 bases and 6 bases, with 12 bases remaining between them. CDR1 is SGHNT, CDR2 YYREEE, per germline (reference sequence). The length of the CDR3 is 14 residues. The CDR3 coding sequence is TGTGCCAGCAGCTTGGAACGGGAGGGTGCTGAAGCTTTCTTT. It encodes CASSLEREGAEAFF.

A word on this clone: A read error may produce the germline difference seen at one junction end. The CDR3 nucleotides are TGTGCTAGCAGCCCAAGGACAGCGAACACCGGGGAGCTGTTTTTT. It codes for CASSPRTANTGELFF. The V gene is TRBV7-7, the J gene TRBJ2-2, with D possibly matching TRBD1 (6 bases). CDR1 and CDR2 (germline): SSHAT, FNYEAQ (reference sequence). CDR3 length equals 15 residues.

The chain has TRBV5-6 and TRBJ2-2; D is undetermined. The CDR3 loop spans 14 amino acids. V lost 2 bases and J 3 bases, leaving 8 bases between the germline ends. Per the germline V gene, CDR1 is SGHDT and CDR2 is YYEEEE. In DNA form, the CDR3 reads TGTGCCAGCAGCTTTTTACAGTACACCGGGGAGCTGTTTTTT. Translating it yields CASSFLQYTGELFF.

This clone came up a few times. The V and J genes are TRBV19 and TRBJ1-1, with TRBD1 as a possible D gene (5 bases). CDR1 and CDR2 from the germline V gene are LNHDA and SQIVND (reference sequence). This CDR3 has 14 amino acids. The V and J ends lost 1 base and 6 bases respectively, with 12 bases between them. DNA of the CDR3: TGTGCCAGTAGTATAGCCACGCGGGGGGCTGAAGCTTTCTTT. Translated, it gives CASSIATRGAEAFF.

This clone was seen more than once but under ten times. V is TRBV7-9 and J is TRBJ1-1; D call uncertain. Per the germline V gene, CDR1 is SEHNR and CDR2 is FQNEAQ (reference sequence). CDR3 length equals 14 residues. V was trimmed by 6 bases and J by 0 bases, leaving 11 bases between them. The CDR3 sequence is CASRDGLMNTEAFF. The CDR3 nucleotides are TGTGCCAGCAGGGACGGACTCATGAACACTGAAGCTTTCTTT.

This clone has only a few counts. The chain recombines TRBV5-1 with TRBJ2-6, with TRBD1 matching 7 bases. V was pared by 4 bases and J by 0 bases, with 10 bases of the junction left unmatched. The CDR3 consists of 18 residues. Germline CDR1 and CDR2: SGHRS and YFSETQ. The CDR3 coding sequence is TGCGCCAGCAGCCTCCTGGGACAGTTTAACTCTGGGGCCAACGTCCTGACTTTC. Protein sequence: CASSLLGQFNSGANVLTF.

This rearrangement joins TRBV28 to TRBJ1-6; D not resolved. The CDR3 consists of 14 residues. V was shortened by 8 bases and J by 13 bases, with 21 bases between the two germline ends. From germline, CDR1 is MDHEN and CDR2 SYDVKM. CDR3 sequence reads: CASALHGGNNPLHF. For the CDR3, the DNA is TGTGCCAGCGCGCTACATGGAGGGAACAATCCCCTCCACTTT.

The V gene is TRBV11-2, the J gene TRBJ2-7; TRBD2 aligns across 7 bases. The CDR3 has 14 residues. Germline lookup yields CDR1 SGHAT and CDR2 FQNNGV. The V gene end was trimmed by 2 bases and the J gene end by 3 bases; junction bases not matched to a gene: 4. The CDR3 DNA reads as TGTGCCAGCAGCTTATTCGGGACTAACTACGAGCAGTACTTC. This gives the protein CASSLFGTNYEQYF.

Only a few counts were recorded for this clone. In nucleotides, the CDR3 is TGTGCCAGCAGTCTCGGGGGGACGGTTCTATATCAGCCCCAGCATTTT. Translation: CASSLGGTVLYQPQHF. The gene calls are TRBV28 and TRBJ1-5, with D tentatively TRBD1 (5 bases). Looked up from germline, CDR1 is MDHEN and CDR2 is SYDVKM. CDR3 length: 16 residues. Trimming shortened V by 5 bases and J by 5 bases, and 19 bases separated the two germline ends.

The genes are TRBV27 and TRBJ1-5, with D hard to call. The CDR3 sequence is 16 residues long. Looked up from germline, CDR1 is MNHEY and CDR2 is SMNVEV (reference sequence). Between the trimmed V and J ends, which lost 6 bases and 0 bases, there was a span of 15 bases. CDR3 nucleotide sequence: TGTGCCAGCAGAGCTTCCGGGATGAATAGCAATCAGCCCCAGCATTTT. Its translation is CASRASGMNSNQPQHF.

The chain joins TRBV28 to TRBJ2-7; no clear D gene. V gave up 1 base and J gave up 7 bases, with 8 bases separating them. Germline V CDR1 and CDR2: MDHEN, SYDVKM. CDR3 length: 12 amino acids. CDR3 residues: CASSLSGWEQYF. The CDR3 DNA is TGTGCCAGCAGTTTATCCGGGTGGGAGCAGTACTTC.

The chain has TRBV9 and TRBJ2-7; 9 positions match TRBD2. Germline V gene data show CDR1 as SGDLS and CDR2 as YYNGEE. V shed 2 bases and J 6 bases; nucleotides not matched to a gene: 12. The length of the CDR3 is 16 residues. In nucleotides, the CDR3 is TGTGCCAGCAGCGTCGGGCTAGGGCTAGCGGGACCCGAGCAGTACTTC. Amino acids: CASSVGLGLAGPEQYF.

This clone was counted at least ten times. The chain has TRBV6-4 and TRBJ1-2; D is ambiguous. V was cut by 2 bases and J by 6 bases, with 10 bases left in between. The germline V gene encodes CDR1 MRHNA and CDR2 SNTAGT. This CDR3 spans 13 amino acids. CDR3 loop: CASSDPGGNGYTF. In DNA form, the CDR3 reads TGTGCCAGCAGTGACCCAGGAGGGAATGGCTACACCTTC.

Comment on this clone: At one of its ends the junction is not consistent with the germline gene, which may arise from a read error. V and J are TRBV7-9 and TRBJ1-5, with D unresolved. The germline V gene encodes CDR1 SEHNR and CDR2 FQNEAQ (reference sequence). The CDR3 loop spans 12 amino acids. CDR3 in DNA: TGTTCCAGCAGCTTAGAGCATCAGCCCCAGCATTTT. Encoded protein: CSSSLEHQPQHF. Full variable domain (remainder filled in from reference TRBV7-9 and TRBJ1-5): DTGVSQNPRHKITKRGQNVTFRCDPISEHNRLYWYRQTLGQGPEFLTYFQNEAQLEKSRLLSDRFSAERPKGSFSTLEIQRTEQGDSAMYLCSSSLEHQPQHFGDGTRLSIL.

The V and J genes are TRBV5-1 and TRBJ2-7, with D possibly TRBD1 on 6 matching bases. V was trimmed by 2 bases and J by 0 bases, leaving 15 bases between them. CDR1 and CDR2 (germline): SGHRS, YFSETQ. The CDR3 loop spans 16 amino acids. The CDR3 loop reads CASSFRGHPTSYEQYF. DNA for the CDR3: TGCGCCAGCAGCTTCAGGGGCCATCCTACCTCCTACGAGCAGTACTTC.

This chain joins TRBV5-1 and TRBJ2-1; 13 bases are shared with TRBD2. CDR1 is SGHRS, CDR2 YFSETQ, per germline. The V gene end was trimmed by 4 bases and the J gene end by 5 bases; junction bases not matched to a gene: 15. The CDR3 runs 19 residues. This chain's CDR3 is CASSPGLAGTPGSNNEQFF. CDR3 in DNA: TGCGCCAGCAGCCCGGGACTAGCGGGAACTCCAGGTTCGAACAATGAGCAGTTCTTC.

In its sample, this clone was seen a few times. J is TRBJ2-5 and V is TRBV5-4; 10 bases line up with TRBD1. V shed 4 bases and J 7 bases; nucleotides not matched to a gene: 10. Germline CDR1 and CDR2: SGHNT and YYREEE (reference sequence). The CDR3 sequence is 15 residues long. The CDR3 is CASSRGTGESVTQYF. The CDR3 bases are TGTGCCAGCAGCCGCGGGACAGGGGAATCGGTGACCCAGTACTTC.

About this clone itself: An end of the junction does not agree with germline; a read error may underlie this. CDR3 amino acids: CSSSLGFGTSSAEEQFF. As DNA, the CDR3 is TGTTCCAGCAGCTTAGGATTTGGGACTAGCAGCGCCGAGGAGCAGTTCTTC. V is TRBV7-9 and J is TRBJ2-1, with TRBD2 identical over 9 bases. The CDR3 extends over 17 amino acids. CDR1 and CDR2 from the germline V gene are SEHNR and FQNEAQ (reference sequence).

This clone was observed a few times. The chain carries TRBV6-5 and TRBJ1-3, with 7 bases identical to TRBD1. In germline, CDR1 is MNHEY, CDR2 SVGAGI. The V gene end was trimmed by 0 bases and the J gene end by 0 bases; junction bases not matched to a gene: 2. The CDR3 totals 16 residues. CDR3 region: CASSYSAGGSGNTIYF. For the CDR3, the DNA is TGTGCCAGCAGTTACTCGGCAGGGGGCTCTGGAAACACCATATATTTT.

This clone was observed a few times. The genes are TRBV6-5 and TRBJ1-2; D is uncertain. Germline V gene sequence: CDR1 MNHEY, CDR2 SVGAGI. This CDR3 region has 13 residues. V lost 8 bases to trimming and J lost 4 bases, with 14 bases between them. The CDR3, as DNA: TGTGCCAGCTTCGAGGGCAAAAGCTATGGCTACACCTTC. Translation: CASFEGKSYGYTF.